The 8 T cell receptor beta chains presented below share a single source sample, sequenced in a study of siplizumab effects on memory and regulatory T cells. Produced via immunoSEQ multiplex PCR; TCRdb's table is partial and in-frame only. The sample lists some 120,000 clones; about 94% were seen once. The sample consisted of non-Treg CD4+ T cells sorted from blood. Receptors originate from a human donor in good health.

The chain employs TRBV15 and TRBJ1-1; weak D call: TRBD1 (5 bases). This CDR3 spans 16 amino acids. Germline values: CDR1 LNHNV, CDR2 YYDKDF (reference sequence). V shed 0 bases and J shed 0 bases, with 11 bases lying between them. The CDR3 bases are TGTGCCACCAGCAGAGATCGTGGGGCCATGAACACTGAAGCTTTCTTT. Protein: CATSRDRGAMNTEAFF.

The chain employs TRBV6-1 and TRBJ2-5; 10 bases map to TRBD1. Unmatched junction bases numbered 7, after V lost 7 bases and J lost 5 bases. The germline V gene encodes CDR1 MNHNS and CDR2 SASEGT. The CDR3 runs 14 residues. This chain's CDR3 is CASKQTGGAETQYF. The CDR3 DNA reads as TGTGCCAGCAAGCAGACAGGGGGCGCGGAGACCCAGTACTTC.

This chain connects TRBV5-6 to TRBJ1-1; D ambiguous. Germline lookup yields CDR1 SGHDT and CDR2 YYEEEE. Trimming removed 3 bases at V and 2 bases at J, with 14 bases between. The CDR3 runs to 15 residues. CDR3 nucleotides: TGTGCCAGCAGCTCATCTACACTGGACAACACTGAAGCTTTCTTT. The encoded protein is CASSSSTLDNTEAFF.

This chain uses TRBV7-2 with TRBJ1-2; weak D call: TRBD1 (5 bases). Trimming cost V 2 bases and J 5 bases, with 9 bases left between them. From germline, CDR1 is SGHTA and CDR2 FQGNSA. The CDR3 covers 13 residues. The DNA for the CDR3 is TGTGCCAGCAGCTTATCCAGGGATTATGGCTACACCTTC. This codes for CASSLSRDYGYTF.

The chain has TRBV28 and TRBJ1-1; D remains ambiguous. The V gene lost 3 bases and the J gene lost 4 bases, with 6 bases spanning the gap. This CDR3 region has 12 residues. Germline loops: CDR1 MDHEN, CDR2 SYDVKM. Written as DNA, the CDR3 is TGTGCCAGCAGTTTTTTTGGCACTGAAGCTTTCTTT. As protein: CASSFFGTEAFF.

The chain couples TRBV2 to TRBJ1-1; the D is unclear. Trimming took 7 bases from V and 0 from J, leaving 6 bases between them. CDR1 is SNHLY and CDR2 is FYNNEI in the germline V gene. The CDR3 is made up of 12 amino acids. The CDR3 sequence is CASMQMNTEAFF. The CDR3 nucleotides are TGTGCCAGCATGCAGATGAACACTGAAGCTTTCTTT.

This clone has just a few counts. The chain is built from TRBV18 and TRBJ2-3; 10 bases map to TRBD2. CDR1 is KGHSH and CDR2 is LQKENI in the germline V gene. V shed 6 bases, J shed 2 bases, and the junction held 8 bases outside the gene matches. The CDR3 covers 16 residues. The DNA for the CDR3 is TGTGCCAGCTCCGGATCTAGCGGGAGAGCCACAGATACGCAGTATTTT. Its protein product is CASSGSSGRATDTQYF.

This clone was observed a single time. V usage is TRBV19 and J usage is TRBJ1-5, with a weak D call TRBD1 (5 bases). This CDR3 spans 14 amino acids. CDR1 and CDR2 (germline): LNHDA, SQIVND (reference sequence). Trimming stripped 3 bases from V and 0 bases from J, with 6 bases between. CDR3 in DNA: TGTGCCAGTAGTATGGGGCCTAGCAATCAGCCCCAGCATTTT. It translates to CASSMGPSNQPQHF.